The 10 T cell receptor beta chains in this list originate from one sample, sequenced in a study of shared clonotypes between healthy human individuals (dated by TCRdb to about 2020). Receptor libraries were prepared by the immunoSEQ multiplex PCR assay. The clones in this table, taken by TCRdb from immuneACCESS, are in-frame only. Not every clone is retained; where verified, under half of the shortfall comes from an unresolved V gene, and the cause of the rest is unknown. This sample lists 2 million to 2.5 million clones; approximately 90% were detected once. The ten largest make up about 0.41% of the sample. Specimen: naive CD4+ T cells from PBMCs. The cell subset or site label of this sample denotes: CD45RA+ positively selected. The source of these receptors is a man aged 18 to 29 in good health. Some clones in this sample may be carry-over from other donors' samples.

The rearrangement uses TRBV7-7 and TRBJ2-5; 7 nucleotides line up with TRBD2. This CDR3 is 15 amino acids long. V was clipped by 0 bases and J by 2 bases; unmatched bases: 3. Germline loops: CDR1 SSHAT, CDR2 FNYEAQ (reference sequence). This chain's CDR3 is CASSLAAGVQETQYF. CDR3 bases: TGTGCCAGCAGCTTAGCCGCGGGAGTACAAGAGACCCAGTACTTC.

CDR3 amino acids: CASSLRRVSGRAVGEQEQFF. The CDR3, as DNA: TGCGCCAGCAGCCTCCGTCGGGTTAGCGGGAGGGCCGTGGGGGAGCAAGAGCAGTTCTTC. The J gene is TRBJ2-1, the V gene TRBV5-1; 11 nucleotides agree with TRBD2. The V and J ends lost 4 bases and 10 bases, in that order; junction bases with no gene match: 25. CDR1 and CDR2 from the germline V gene are SGHRS and YFSETQ. This CDR3 has 20 amino acids.

The chain has TRBV28 and TRBJ1-2; D might be TRBD1 (5 bases). The V gene lost 4 bases and the J gene lost 7 bases, with 13 bases spanning the gap. In germline, CDR1 is MDHEN, CDR2 SYDVKM. The CDR3 totals 13 residues. Here the CDR3 DNA reads TGTGCCAGCAGTTCCAGGGTTAGGGGTGGCTACACCTTC. It yields the protein CASSSRVRGGYTF.

The chain links TRBV9 to TRBJ2-1; TRBD2 aligns across 8 bases. J lost 4 bases, V lost 3 bases, and 9 bases had no gene match. Looked up from germline, CDR1 is SGDLS and CDR2 is YYNGEE. The CDR3 runs 16 residues. CDR3 nucleotides: TGTGCCAGCAGCGCACGAACTAGCGGAGGGTACAATGAGCAGTTCTTC. This translates into CASSARTSGGYNEQFF.

There are a few counts of this clone. This sequence joins TRBV6-4 and TRBJ1-1; D gene uncertain. Germline CDR1 reads MRHNA; CDR2 reads SNTAGT. V gave up 4 bases and J gave up 5 bases, with 11 bases separating them. The CDR3 is 13 residues long. In nucleotides, the CDR3 is TGTGCCAGCAGTGTGCGGACGGGGACTGAAGCTTTCTTT. As protein: CASSVRTGTEAFF.

The rearrangement joins TRBV5-5 to TRBJ2-7; the D call may be TRBD1 or TRBD2 (6 bases each). With 0 bases removed from V and 0 bases from J, the gap between germline ends came to 10 bases. Germline values: CDR1 SGHKS, CDR2 YYEKEE (reference sequence). This CDR3 is 15 amino acids long. This CDR3 reads CASSLEGGGSYEQYF. CDR3 bases: TGTGCCAGCAGCTTGGAGGGGGGAGGCTCCTACGAGCAGTACTTC.

V gene TRBV11-3 combines with J gene TRBJ2-5; TRBD2 agrees at 7 bases. The germline V gene has CDR1 SGHNT and CDR2 YENEEA. The CDR3 contains 15 residues. After removal of 4 bases from V and 0 bases from J, the junction contained 5 bases not matched to a gene. The CDR3 sequence is CASSSRGLNQETQYF. Here the CDR3 DNA reads TGTGCCAGCAGCTCCCGGGGACTAAACCAAGAGACCCAGTACTTC.

Turning to this clone: This CDR3 is also generated by other DNA sequences in the sample. The chain uses TRBV9 and TRBJ1-3; D gene unclear. CDR1 SGDLS and CDR2 YYNGEE come from the germline V gene. Deletions cut 2 bases from V and 0 bases from J, with 3 bases between. CDR3 length: 13 residues. The CDR3 bases are TGTGCCAGCAGCGTCAGCTCTGGAAACACCATATATTTT. This codes for CASSVSSGNTIYF.

With regard to this clone: The sample carries other DNA sequences with the same CDR3. The genes are TRBV6-5 and TRBJ1-2; tentative D call: TRBD1 (6 bases). This CDR3 has 14 residues. Trimming took off 0 bases at V and 2 bases at J, with 7 bases between the two ends. Germline CDR1 reads MNHEY; CDR2 reads SVGAGI. Here the CDR3 reads CASSYSRGNYGYTF. The CDR3 nucleotides read TGTGCCAGCAGTTACTCGAGGGGGAACTATGGCTACACCTTC.

The V gene is TRBV10-3, the J gene TRBJ1-5; D gene unclear. The CDR3 loop spans 13 amino acids. The V end was cut by 6 bases, the J end by 0 bases, with 6 bases between. Per the germline V gene, CDR1 is ENHRY and CDR2 is SYGVKD. The CDR3 spells CAIRENSNQPQHF. The CDR3 DNA reads TGTGCCATCAGGGAGAATAGCAATCAGCCCCAGCATTTT.